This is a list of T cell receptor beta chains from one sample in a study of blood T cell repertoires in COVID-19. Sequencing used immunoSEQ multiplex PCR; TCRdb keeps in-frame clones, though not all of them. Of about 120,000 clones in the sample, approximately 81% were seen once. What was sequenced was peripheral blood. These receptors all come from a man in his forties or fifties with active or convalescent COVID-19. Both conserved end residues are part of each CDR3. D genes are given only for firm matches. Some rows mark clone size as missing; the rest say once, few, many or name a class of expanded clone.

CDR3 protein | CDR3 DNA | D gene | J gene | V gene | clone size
CAWSVLAGGPDTQYF | TGTGCCTGGAGTGTTTTAGCGGGGGGGCCAGATACGCAGTATTTT | TRBD2 | TRBJ2-3 | TRBV30 | few
CASSLNPAGMTGELFF | TGTGCCAGCAGCTTAAATCCAGCGGGAATGACCGGGGAGCTGTTTTTT | TRBD2 | TRBJ2-2 | TRBV7-3 | .
CSVEETGAYSNQPQHF | TGCAGCGTTGAAGAGACAGGGGCATATAGCAATCAGCCCCAGCATTTT | TRBD1 | TRBJ1-5 | TRBV29-1 | few
CASSPGTSGDKTGELFF | TGTGCCAGCAGCCCCGGGACTAGCGGGGATAAAACCGGGGAGCTGTTTTTT | TRBD2 | TRBJ2-2 | TRBV27 | .
CASSGLAKNIQYF | TGTGCCAGCAGTGGGCTAGCCAAAAACATTCAGTACTTC | . | TRBJ2-4 | TRBV6-2/TRBV6-3 | .
CASSLFGAGRSGGTQYF | TGTGCCAGCAGCTTGTTCGGTGCCGGGAGGTCCGGAGGGACGCAGTATTTT | TRBD2 | TRBJ2-3 | TRBV5-5 | .
CASSLWEGFYGYTF | TGTGCCAGCAGCTTGTGGGAGGGATTCTATGGCTACACCTTC | . | TRBJ1-2 | TRBV5-4 | few
CASSLVAGGTQYF | TGTGCCAGCAGCTTGGTGGCGGGGGGGACGCAGTATTTT | TRBD2 | TRBJ2-3 | TRBV5-6 | .
CASSRSGTVSGNTIYF | TGTGCCAGTAGTAGATCCGGGACAGTCTCTGGAAACACCATATATTTT | TRBD1 | TRBJ1-3 | TRBV19 | .
CASSSDRAILF | TGTGCCAGCAGCTCTGACAGGGCTATCCTCTTC | TRBD1 | TRBJ1-2 | TRBV28 | .
CASSRRAGGNNEQFF | TGCGCCAGCAGCCGCCGGGCGGGAGGGAACAATGAGCAGTTCTTC | TRBD2 | TRBJ2-1 | TRBV4-1 | .
CATSDPRQGYIQYF | TGTGCCACCAGTGACCCACGACAGGGCTACATTCAGTACTTC | TRBD1 | TRBJ2-4 | TRBV24-1 | .